Shown below are 30 T cell receptor beta chains from a single sample sequenced in a study of blood T cell repertoires in COVID-19. Assay used: immunoSEQ multiplex PCR; TCRdb lists only in-frame clones, some missing. Of tens of thousands of clones in the sample, approximately 82% are singletons; the top ten hold roughly 3.2%. Sequenced input: peripheral blood. The source is a man aged 60-69 years with acute or convalescent COVID-19.

The chain uses TRBV5-4 and TRBJ2-7; tentative D call: TRBD1 (6 bases). V was shortened by 0 bases and J by 5 bases, with 9 bases between the two germline ends. The CDR3 runs 13 residues. Germline V gives CDR1 SGHNT, CDR2 YYREEE (reference sequence). The CDR3 is CASSLDREDEQYF. The CDR3 nucleotides read TGTGCCAGCAGCTTGGACAGGGAAGACGAGCAGTACTTC.

The chain joins TRBV10-3 to TRBJ1-6; tentatively, D is TRBD1 (6 bases). V lost 4 bases and J 7 bases, leaving 17 bases between the germline ends. The germline gives CDR1 ENHRY, CDR2 SYGVKD. This CDR3 contains 16 residues. The CDR3 DNA reads TGTGCCATCAGTGCTCACAGGGATGGTGGGAATTCACCCCTCCACTTT. Protein product: CAISAHRDGGNSPLHF.

This sequence joins TRBV5-6 and TRBJ2-5, with D perhaps matching TRBD1 (5 bases). The CDR3 length is 13 residues. Germline values: CDR1 SGHDT, CDR2 YYEEEE. V lost 4 bases and J 1 base, leaving 8 bases between the germline ends. The CDR3 bases are TGTGCCAGCAGCCCCGACAGCCAAGAGACCCAGTACTTC. This codes for CASSPDSQETQYF. Drawing the rest from reference TRBV5-6 and TRBJ2-5, the complete variable domain is DAGVTQSPTHLIKTRGQQVTLRCSPKSGHDTVSWYQQALGQGPQFIFQYYEEEERQRGNFPDRFSGHQFPNYSSELNVNALLLGDSALYLCASSPDSQETQYFGPGTRLLVL.

The CDR3 region has the DNA TGTGCCAGCCGGGACAGAGGGGGATACTCTGGAAACACCATATATTTT. The encoded protein is CASRDRGGYSGNTIYF. The gene calls are TRBV5-6 and TRBJ1-3; 7 positions agree with TRBD1. Trimming took 7 bases from V and 0 from J; bases not matched to a gene: 10. Germline V gene lookup returns CDR1 SGHDT and CDR2 YYEEEE. The CDR3 spans 16 residues.

The CDR3 DNA is TGTGCCAGCAAGTCCTCTGGGCCCGCGAACCTGACTTTC. Translating gives CASKSSGPANLTF. The rearrangement links TRBV12-3 or TRBV12-4 to TRBJ2-6; no clear D. This CDR3 spans 13 amino acids. Deletions cut 7 bases from V and 15 bases from J, with 19 bases between.

The rearrangement uses TRBV5-4 and TRBJ2-2, with D possibly TRBD2 on 6 matching bases. This CDR3 is built from 16 residues. V was cut by 4 bases and J by 7 bases, with 20 bases left in between. The germline CDR1 and CDR2 sequences are SGHNT and YYREEE (reference sequence). The chain's CDR3 is CASSLGGTAGHGELFF. The CDR3 DNA is TGTGCCAGCAGCCTCGGGGGAACAGCGGGTCACGGGGAGCTGTTTTTT.

This clone has a handful of counts. The chain joins TRBV19 to TRBJ1-6, with D possibly TRBD1 on 5 matching bases. The germline CDR1 and CDR2 sequences are LNHDA and SQIVND (reference sequence). The CDR3 spans 15 residues. Trimming removed 7 bases from V and 5 bases from J, with 15 bases in between. The CDR3 is CASTTKGLDNSPLHF. As DNA, the CDR3 is TGTGCCAGTACGACCAAGGGACTGGATAATTCACCCCTCCACTTT. Filled out from reference TRBV19 and TRBJ1-6, the complete variable domain reads DGGITQSPKYLFRKEGQNVTLSCEQNLNHDAMYWYRQDPGQGLRLIYYSQIVNDFQKGDIAEGYSVSREKKESFPLTVTSAQKNPTAFYLCASTTKGLDNSPLHFGNGTRLTVT.

The chain couples TRBV27 to TRBJ2-6; D is unclear. The CDR3 sequence is 15 residues long. Trimming cost V 7 bases and J 0 bases, with 10 bases left between them. The germline V gene encodes CDR1 MNHEY and CDR2 SMNVEV (reference sequence). The CDR3 spells CASMPLSSGANVLTF. The CDR3 DNA sequence: TGTGCCAGCATGCCCCTTAGCTCTGGGGCCAACGTCCTGACTTTC.

The CDR3 loop reads CASSPGTGNQPQHF. The CDR3 coding sequence is TGTGCCAGCTCACCAGGGACAGGGAATCAGCCCCAGCATTTT. The chain joins TRBV18 to TRBJ1-5; 9 nucleotides match TRBD1. This CDR3 region has 14 residues. With V trimmed by 2 bases and J by 4 bases, 0 bases remained unmatched. Germline CDR1 is KGHSH and CDR2 is LQKENI.

The genes are TRBV12-3 or TRBV12-4 and TRBJ1-5; a weak D match, TRBD1 (5 bases). V was pared by 2 bases and J by 7 bases, with 9 bases between. The length of the CDR3 is 13 residues. CDR3 nucleotide sequence: TGTGCCAGCAGTTTACAGGGCGGACAGCCCCAGCATTTT. As protein: CASSLQGGQPQHF.

V and J are TRBV28 and TRBJ2-3; tentatively, D is TRBD1 (5 bases). Germline V gene sequence: CDR1 MDHEN, CDR2 SYDVKM. V was cut by 5 bases and J by 6 bases, with 12 bases left in between. The length of the CDR3 is 13 residues. CDR3 DNA sequence: TGTGCCAGCAGTGGGTGGAAGGGGGATACGCAGTATTTT. This codes for CASSGWKGDTQYF.

The chain uses TRBV29-1 and TRBJ1-5; weak D call: TRBD1 (5 bases). Germline V lookup: CDR1 SQVTM, CDR2 ANQGSEA. The CDR3 has 13 amino acids. V lost 6 bases and J 5 bases, leaving 14 bases between the germline ends. The CDR3 DNA sequence: TGCAGCGTCGGCGGGACGTTTGATCAGCCCCAGCATTTT. It codes for CSVGGTFDQPQHF.

This clone was observed a handful of times. The chain recombines TRBV4-2 with TRBJ2-6, with a possible D match to TRBD1 (5 bases). The CDR3 has 18 amino acids. V lost 8 bases and J lost 0, with 20 bases in between. Germline-derived CDR1 and CDR2 are LGHNA and YNFKEQ. CDR3 sequence reads: CASQEAGPLNSGANVLTF. DNA for the CDR3: TGTGCCAGCCAGGAAGCAGGGCCGCTCAACTCTGGGGCCAACGTCCTGACTTTC.

This clone was recorded once. The J gene is TRBJ1-5, the V gene TRBV24-1, with 8 bases aligning to TRBD1. CDR3 length equals 15 residues. Germline CDR1 is KGHDR and CDR2 is SFDVKD. J gave up 2 bases and V 4 bases, and 3 bases lay outside the gene matches. The CDR3 DNA follows: TGTGCCACCAGTGACCCGACAGGGGGCAATCAGCCCCAGCATTTT. This gives the protein CATSDPTGGNQPQHF.

The chain has TRBV6-6 and TRBJ1-1; 7 bases are shared with TRBD1. CDR3 length: 14 residues. V shed 2 bases, J shed 1 base, and the junction held 1 base outside the gene matches. Germline assignment: CDR1 MNHNY and CDR2 SVGAGI (reference sequence). CDR3 DNA: TGTGCCAGCAGTTACGGGACAGCGAACACTGAAGCTTTCTTT. It translates to CASSYGTANTEAFF.

The chain uses TRBV29-1 and TRBJ1-1, with TRBD1 identical over 8 bases. Germline V lookup: CDR1 SQVTM, CDR2 ANQGSEA. V was pared by 5 bases and J by 8 bases, with 10 bases of the junction left unmatched. The CDR3 totals 13 residues. The CDR3 here is CSVPLQGASEAFF. CDR3 DNA: TGCAGCGTTCCGCTTCAGGGGGCGTCGGAAGCTTTCTTT. Complete variable domain (other parts from reference TRBV29-1 and TRBJ1-1): SAVISQKPSRDICQRGTSLTIQCQVDSQVTMMFWYRQQPGQSLTLIATANQGSEATYESGFVIDKFPISRPNLTFSTLTVSNMSPEDSSIYLCSVPLQGASEAFFGQGTRLTVV.

The J gene is TRBJ1-1, the V gene TRBV11-2; D possibly corresponds to TRBD1 (6 bases). Trimming took off 1 base at V and 4 bases at J, with 13 bases between the two ends. There are 15 residues in the CDR3. Germline V gives CDR1 SGHAT, CDR2 FQNNGV. This chain's CDR3 is CASSLVRGARTEAFF. For the CDR3, the DNA is TGTGCCAGCAGCTTAGTCCGGGGGGCGCGCACTGAAGCTTTCTTT.

This clone was seen just once. The rearrangement links TRBV29-1 to TRBJ2-2; 11 bases are shared with TRBD2. Germline assignment: CDR1 SQVTM and CDR2 ANQGSEA. Trimming at V came to 6 bases and at J to 7 bases, leaving 7 bases not matched to a gene. The CDR3 is 14 residues long. The CDR3 DNA follows: TGCAGCGTGCGACTAGCGGGGATCAACGGGGAGCTGTTTTTT. Amino acid sequence: CSVRLAGINGELFF.

This sequence joins TRBV6-5 and TRBJ1-4, with D hard to call. Germline assignment: CDR1 MNHEY and CDR2 SVGAGI. Trimming removed 6 bases at V and 4 bases at J, with 15 bases between. CDR3 length: 15 residues. This CDR3 reads CASSPLGGNNEKLFF. CDR3 sequence (DNA): TGTGCCAGCAGCCCACTCGGAGGGAATAATGAAAAACTGTTTTTT.

This clone was detected only once. This chain joins TRBV11-2 and TRBJ2-7, with 9 bases that match TRBD1. V trimming: 4 bases; J trimming: 6 bases; junction bases outside the gene matches: 7. Germline assignment: CDR1 SGHAT and CDR2 FQNNGV. This CDR3 spans 14 amino acids. This CDR3 reads CASSSQGALSEQYF. The DNA for the CDR3 is TGTGCCAGCAGCTCACAGGGGGCGCTGTCCGAGCAGTACTTC.

The chain employs TRBV19 and TRBJ1-2, with 8 bases aligning to TRBD1. The CDR3 length is 13 residues. The germline gives CDR1 LNHDA, CDR2 SQIVND (reference sequence). The ends lost 5 bases at V and 8 bases at J; junction bases unmatched: 7. The CDR3 loop reads CASSADRVHGYTF. CDR3 DNA: TGTGCCAGTAGTGCGGACAGGGTACACGGCTACACCTTC.

The gene calls are TRBV2 and TRBJ1-1, with no clear D. The V and J ends lost 7 bases and 5 bases respectively, with 8 bases between them. The CDR3 totals 11 residues. CDR1 and CDR2 from the germline V gene are SNHLY and FYNNEI. The CDR3 nucleotides are TGTGCCAGCAATAGATGGACTGAAGCTTTCTTT. This encodes CASNRWTEAFF.

Here the CDR3 DNA reads TGCAGTGCTAGACGGGAGCAGCACACCTTC. Translation: CSARREQHTF. The chain combines TRBV20-1 with TRBJ1-2, with D hard to call. CDR3 length equals 10 residues. V gave up 2 bases and J gave up 12 bases, with 10 bases separating them. Germline-derived CDR1 and CDR2 are DFQATT and SNEGSKA (reference sequence).

This clone came up once. V is TRBV7-6 and J is TRBJ2-1; TRBD1 matches at 8 bases. Trimming removed 2 bases from V and 4 bases from J; junction bases left unmatched: 4. Germline V gives CDR1 SGHVS, CDR2 FNYEAQ. The CDR3 covers 15 residues. CDR3 sequence reads: CASSLQGANYNEQFF. The CDR3 DNA sequence: TGTGCCAGCAGCTTACAGGGGGCCAATTACAATGAGCAGTTCTTC.

This clone was found a few times. V is TRBV2 and J is TRBJ2-2, with TRBD1 matching over 9 bases. The CDR3 runs 15 residues. Germline V gene data show CDR1 as SNHLY and CDR2 as FYNNEI. The V and J ends lost 8 bases and 5 bases, in that order; junction bases with no gene match: 9. The CDR3 is CASRGQGVRTGELFF. The CDR3 DNA is TGTGCCAGCCGGGGACAGGGAGTAAGGACCGGGGAGCTGTTTTTT.

The CDR3 is CASSGGGTNTGELFF. The DNA for the CDR3 is TGTGCCAGCAGCGGCGGGGGGACGAACACCGGGGAGCTGTTTTTT. The chain joins TRBV5-4 to TRBJ2-2; 8 bases agree with TRBD2. CDR3 size: 15 residues. V shed 4 bases, J shed 0 bases, and the junction held 2 bases outside the gene matches. Germline V gene sequence: CDR1 SGHNT, CDR2 YYREEE (reference sequence).

This clone came up once. V usage is TRBV18 and J usage is TRBJ2-5; the match to TRBD1 covers 7 bases. CDR3 length: 15 residues. Germline V lookup: CDR1 KGHSH, CDR2 LQKENI. With V trimmed by 3 bases and J by 1 base, 5 bases remained unmatched. CDR3 sequence reads: CASSPFRDSQETQYF. As DNA, the CDR3 is TGTGCCAGCTCACCTTTCCGGGACAGCCAAGAGACCCAGTACTTC.

This chain uses TRBV18 with TRBJ1-1; tentative D call: TRBD1 (6 bases). Germline V gene sequence: CDR1 KGHSH, CDR2 LQKENI. The CDR3 is 14 residues long. The V gene lost 6 bases and the J gene lost 6 bases, with 17 bases spanning the gap. CDR3 protein: CASSPRQSGAEAFF. In DNA form, the CDR3 reads TGTGCCAGCTCCCCAAGACAGTCAGGGGCTGAAGCTTTCTTT.

The chain carries TRBV6-5 and TRBJ2-6; tentatively, D is TRBD1 (6 bases). CDR1 and CDR2 from the germline V gene are MNHEY and SVGAGI. The CDR3 has 15 amino acids. V shed 5 bases and J shed 4 bases, with 12 bases lying between them. The CDR3: CASSPTGIGANVLTF. Written as DNA, the CDR3 is TGTGCCAGCAGTCCAACAGGGATCGGGGCCAACGTCCTGACTTTC.

The chain has TRBV11-1 and TRBJ2-3; D possibly corresponds to TRBD2 (6 bases). Germline V gene sequence: CDR1 SGHAT, CDR2 FQDESV (reference sequence). V dropped 5 bases and J dropped 7 bases, with 19 bases sitting between them. CDR3 size: 15 residues. Here the CDR3 DNA reads TGTGCCAGCAGCACCAGCGGGCTCATCGGGTATACGCAGTATTTT. Amino acid sequence: CASSTSGLIGYTQYF.